The sequence of this T cell receptor beta chain was determined in a study of blood T cell repertoires in COVID-19. From germline, CDR1 is LNHDA and CDR2 SQIVND (reference sequence). Germline trimming cut 6 bases from V and 0 bases from J; bases unmatched to any gene: 3. CDR3 size: 15 residues. This clone turned up a few times. Source study methods: Nucleated cell number was recorded as an estimate derived from reference gene primer amplification. Here immunoSEQ multiplex PCR was the method, and the copy in TCRdb shows in-frame clones only, minus some. The D gene and trimming were derived from the DNA, and the V and J assignments and clone size from that table. The sample carries 150,000 to 200,000 clones, roughly 80% recorded once.

The specimen sequenced was peripheral blood. The chain employs TRBV19 and TRBJ1-3; 9 nucleotides agree with TRBD1. The sequence derives from a man in his fifties or sixties with acute or convalescent COVID-19. This CDR3 reads CASSDRGSSGNTIYF. The CDR3 DNA is TGTGCCAGTAGCGACAGGGGGAGCTCTGGAAACACCATATATTTT.